A selection of T cell receptor beta chains follows, all from one sample in a study of read filtering for tumor transcriptome and immune sequencing. TCRdb re-called the reads through MiXCR, storing one row per CDR3 protein. This sample has tens of thousands of distinct CDR3 sequences; about 21% occur once, and the top ten carry about an eighth. Sequences were obtained from a population of CD138-negative cells sorted from bone marrow. The receptor set was obtained from a donor at least 40 years old with multiple myeloma. CDR3s include the opening cysteine and the closing phenylalanine or tryptophan. D genes are given only for firm matches. Rows may omit the clone size; those that give it use once, few, many or a size class.

DNA	CDR3	V	J	size	D
TGTGCCAGCAGCTGGATTGTGGATACGCAGTATTTT	CASSWIVDTQYF	TRBV11-2	TRBJ2-3	many	.
TGCGCCAGCAGCGGAGGACGGACAGGGAGCACAGATACGCAGTATTTT	CASSGGRTGSTDTQYF	TRBV5-1	TRBJ2-3	.	TRBD1
TGTGCCAGCAGGGGTCTAGGGTACAATGAGCAGTTCTTC	CASRGLGYNEQFF	TRBV6-6	TRBJ2-1	few	.
TGCAGTGCCCCTAACATGCACTCCGGGGAGCTGTTTTTT	CSAPNMHSGELFF	TRBV20-1	TRBJ2-2	many	.
TGTGCCAGCCGCTTGGCAGGGACAGGGGGTCTCTACGAGCAGTACTTC	CASRLAGTGGLYEQYF	TRBV28	TRBJ2-7	many	TRBD1
TGCAGTGCCTCGGGCGGGGCGCCAAAGGAGCTGTTTTTT	CSASGGAPKELFF	TRBV20-1	TRBJ2-2	many	.
TGTGCCAGCAGTTCTGGTGGTAGCGGATACAATGAGCAGTTCTTC	CASSSGGSGYNEQFF	TRBV28	TRBJ2-1	few	.
TGCAGTGCTCCGGCACAGTCAGGTCAGCCCCAGCATTTT	CSAPAQSGQPQHF	TRBV20-1	TRBJ1-5	few	.
TGCGCCAGCAGCCAAGGGGCAATCCCGGGGAAGGGAGATACGCAGTATTTT	CASSQGAIPGKGDTQYF	TRBV4-1	TRBJ2-3	.	.
TGTGCCAGCAGCCAAGACCCTAGCTCCTACGAGCAGTACTTC	CASSQDPSSYEQYF	TRBV6-6	TRBJ2-7	many	.
TGTGCCAGCAGCGGAGCGGGGAACTCCTACAATGAGCAGTTCTTC	CASSGAGNSYNEQFF	TRBV7-2	TRBJ2-1	many	TRBD2
TGTGCCAGCAGCCGTTTACAGGGAGCCTACGAGCAGTACTTC	CASSRLQGAYEQYF	TRBV14	TRBJ2-7	many	.
TGCGCCAGCAGCTTCAGCCTAGCGGGCACAGATACGCAGTATTTT	CASSFSLAGTDTQYF	TRBV5-1	TRBJ2-3	many	TRBD2
TGTGCCAGCAGCTCCTCAGGGACTAACCAAGAGACCCAGTACTTC	CASSSSGTNQETQYF	TRBV11-1	TRBJ2-5	many	TRBD2
TGTGCCAGCAGCCAAAGGCCCGGGACTAGCTTTCCAACCGAGAATGAGCAGTTCTTC	CASSQRPGTSFPTENEQFF	TRBV3-1	TRBJ2-1	many	TRBD2
TGCAGTGCCCTAGAGGGGGTTGGCAATCAGCCCCAGCATTTT	CSALEGVGNQPQHF	TRBV20-1	TRBJ1-5	many	.
TGCAGTGCTAGTACAGACCTGAACACTGAAGCTTTCTTT	CSASTDLNTEAFF	TRBV20-1	TRBJ1-1	many	.
TGCGCCAGCAGCAACCGGGACAGGGTTGCAGATACGCAGTATTTT	CASSNRDRVADTQYF	TRBV10-2	TRBJ2-3	many	TRBD1
TGTGCCAGCAGCTTAGTGTTAGCGGGCACCGGGGAGCTGTTTTTT	CASSLVLAGTGELFF	TRBV7-8	TRBJ2-2	many	TRBD2
TGCGCCAGCAGCCCAGTGGGACAGGGGGCAAATGAGCAGTTCTTC	CASSPVGQGANEQFF	TRBV5-1	TRBJ2-1	many	TRBD1
TGTGCCAGCACCCCGGGGAGGTTGGCGGGGGGGCGGAATGAGCAGTTCTTC	CASTPGRLAGGRNEQFF	TRBV12-3/TRBV12-4	TRBJ2-1	many	TRBD2
TGTGCCAGCAGTTTATCTGGGGCAGGGTTCTATGGCTACACCTTC	CASSLSGAGFYGYTF	TRBV28	TRBJ1-2	many	.
TGCAGCGTTGAAGATTTGCAGGGTAGATCCCATTTT	CSVEDLQGRSHF	TRBV29-1	TRBJ1-5	few	.
TGTGCCAGCAGTACGGGACAATCCCTCCAGCATTTT	CASSTGQSLQHF	TRBV28	TRBJ1-5	many	.
TGTGTCGGCAGCTCCGGACCCAAAAAAAACTACGAGCAGTACTTC	CVGSSGPKKNYEQYF	TRBV11-3	TRBJ2-7	.	.
TGCAGTGCTCGCGGCCGGGGGCCCCAAGAGACCCAGTACTTC	CSARGRGPQETQYF	TRBV20-1	TRBJ2-5	many	.
TGTGCCAGCACCAGCAAGAGCTCCTACAATGAGCAGTTCTTC	CASTSKSSYNEQFF	TRBV7-2	TRBJ2-1	many	.
TGCAGCGTTGGGGGCAGGGGGGATACAGATACGCAGTGTTTT	CSVGGRGDTDTQCF	TRBV29-1	TRBJ2-3	.	.
TGTGCCAGCAGCCCCGCTAGCGGAGAGACCCAGTACTTC	CASSPASGETQYF	TRBV7-2	TRBJ2-5	many	TRBD2
TGTGCCAGCAGCCAATCTCGGCGGGGTGGGAGCAATCAGCCCCAGCATTTT	CASSQSRRGGSNQPQHF	TRBV3-1	TRBJ1-5	many	.
TGCAGCGTAGACGACCTCTACAATGAGCAGTTCTTC	CSVDDLYNEQFF	TRBV29-1	TRBJ2-1	many	.
TGTGCCATCAGTTCCACCGAGGCGGGAGGCACAGATACGCAGTATTTT	CAISSTEAGGTDTQYF	TRBV10-3	TRBJ2-3	many	TRBD2
TGTGCCAGCAGCCCGAGGACTAGCGGGAGCTACGAGCAGTACTTC	CASSPRTSGSYEQYF	TRBV28	TRBJ2-7	.	TRBD2
TGTGCCAGCAGTCGAACTAGCGACTCCTACGAGCAGTACTTC	CASSRTSDSYEQYF	TRBV11-3	TRBJ2-7	.	TRBD2
TGTGCCGGCCGGGGCGCAGCGAGGGGTTTGAACACTGAAGCTTTCTTT	CAGRGAARGLNTEAFF	TRBV28	TRBJ1-1	few	.
TGCAGTGCTAGAGACTCTGAAGTGCAGGGATGGACAGATACGCAGTATTTT	CSARDSEVQGWTDTQYF	TRBV20-1	TRBJ2-3	many	.
TGTGCTAGTGGGACTGGGGGGGCATCGGAAAACATTCAGTACTTC	CASGTGGASENIQYF	TRBV12-5	TRBJ2-4	.	.
TGTGCCAGCAGCCCGCCAGCGGGAGTCGACACCGGGGAGCTGTTTTTT	CASSPPAGVDTGELFF	TRBV11-2	TRBJ2-2	many	TRBD2
TGCAGTGCTAGAGTGGCAGGAGAGTACGAGCAGTACTTC	CSARVAGEYEQYF	TRBV20-1	TRBJ2-7	many	.
TGCAGCGGAACCCCCACGGGACACCTCTTCTTT	CSGTPTGHLFF	TRBV29-1	TRBJ1-1	many	.
TGTGCCAGCAGTTTTCGACGACGAACGAACACCGGGGAGCTGTTTTTT	CASSFRRRTNTGELFF	TRBV12-3/TRBV12-4	TRBJ2-2	few	.
TGTGCCACCAGTGATTTGACCGAGCCAGGGGGCGAGAATGAGCAGTTCTTC	CATSDLTEPGGENEQFF	TRBV24-1	TRBJ2-1	many	TRBD1
TGCGCCAGCACCCCGGGGGACTGCTACGAGCAGTACTTC	CASTPGDCYEQYF	TRBV23-1	TRBJ2-7	many	.